This T cell receptor (beta chain) is drawn from a study of blood T cell repertoires in COVID-19. Only in-frame clones appear in the TCRdb table, and some are missing; sequencing was by immunoSEQ multiplex PCR. The table includes about 280,000 clones, 75% to 90% detected once. This clone was detected only once. The CDR3 has 15 residues. In germline, CDR1 is MNHEY, CDR2 SVGAGI. V was pared by 6 bases and J by 7 bases, with 7 bases of the junction left unmatched. This TCR derives from a woman between 45 and 65 years old who had recovered from COVID-19. The gene calls are TRBV6-5 and TRBJ1-5; 12 bases match TRBD1. Sequencing used PBMCs or T cells enriched from blood (not recorded which). CDR3 nucleotide sequence: TGTGCCAGCAGCCGGGACAGGGGGCTTCGGCAGCCCCAGCATTTT. Amino acids: CASSRDRGLRQPQHF.